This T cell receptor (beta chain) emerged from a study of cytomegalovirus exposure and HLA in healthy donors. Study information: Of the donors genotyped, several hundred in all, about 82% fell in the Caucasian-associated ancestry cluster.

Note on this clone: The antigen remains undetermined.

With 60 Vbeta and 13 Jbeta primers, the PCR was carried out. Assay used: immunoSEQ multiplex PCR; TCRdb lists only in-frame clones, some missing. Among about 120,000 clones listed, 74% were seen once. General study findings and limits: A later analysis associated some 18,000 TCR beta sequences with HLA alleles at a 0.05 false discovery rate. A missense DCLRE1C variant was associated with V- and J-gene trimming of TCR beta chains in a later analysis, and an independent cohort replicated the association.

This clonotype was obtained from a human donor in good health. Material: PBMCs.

CDR3 in amino acids: CASRPRFGQAGETQYF. As DNA, the CDR3 is TGTGCCAGCAGGCCCCGTTTTGGACAGGCGGGAGAGACCCAGTACTTC. The gene calls are TRBV27 and TRBJ2-5; TRBD1 matches 7 bases. This CDR3 is 16 amino acids long. V trimming: 6 bases; J trimming: 4 bases; junction bases outside the gene matches: 14. Germline values: CDR1 MNHEY, CDR2 SMNVEV (reference sequence).